One sample yielded the 16 T cell receptor beta chains listed below, sequenced in a study of blood T cell repertoires in COVID-19. Only in-frame clones appear in the TCRdb table, and some are missing; sequencing was by immunoSEQ multiplex PCR. The table lists under 60,000 clones, 75% to 90% of them singletons, with roughly a tenth in the top ten. The sample was peripheral blood. Receptors originate from a human donor with acute or convalescent COVID-19. The donor label of this sample is uncertain.

The chain has TRBV7-9 and TRBJ2-3, with a tentative D call TRBD2 (5 bases). Germline values: CDR1 SEHNR, CDR2 FQNEAQ (reference sequence). Trimming left V 8 bases short and J 2 bases short, with 11 bases between. The CDR3 consists of 13 residues. The CDR3 region is CASQPDSTDTQYF. CDR3 nucleotides: TGTGCCAGCCAACCGGACTCCACAGATACGCAGTATTTT.

The rearrangement uses TRBV30 and TRBJ2-1, with TRBD2 matching 8 bases. Trimming took 2 bases from V and 8 from J; bases not matched to a gene: 2. Germline CDR1 and CDR2: GTSNPN and SVGIG (reference sequence). This CDR3 has 12 amino acids. The CDR3 sequence is CAWSMRGDEQFF. DNA for the CDR3: TGTGCCTGGAGTATGCGGGGGGATGAGCAGTTCTTC. Together with reference TRBV30 and TRBJ2-1, the CDR3 gives the full variable domain: SQTIHQWPATLVQPVGSPLSLECTVEGTSNPNLYWYRQAAGRGLQLLFYSVGIGQISSEVPQNLSASRPQDRQFILSSKKLLLSDSGFYLCAWSMRGDEQFFGPGTRLTVL.

This chain joins TRBV19 and TRBJ2-7; possible D gene TRBD2, 5 bases. Trimming removed 3 bases at V and 5 bases at J, with 17 bases between. Germline-derived CDR1 and CDR2 are LNHDA and SQIVND (reference sequence). The CDR3 runs 15 residues. This CDR3 reads CASSMADDEGHEQYF. As DNA, the CDR3 is TGTGCCAGTAGTATGGCGGACGACGAGGGCCACGAGCAGTACTTC.

V usage is TRBV6-5 and J usage is TRBJ1-4; no clear D. The V end lost 5 bases, the J end lost 5 bases, and 12 bases lay between the germline ends. The germline V gene encodes CDR1 MNHEY and CDR2 SVGAGI. The CDR3 spans 14 residues. CDR3 coding DNA: TGTGCCAGCAGTCATGGGCAGGAAAATGAAAAACTGTTTTTT. Its protein product is CASSHGQENEKLFF.

This clone came up once. This rearrangement joins TRBV5-1 to TRBJ2-5; 7 bases align to TRBD1. Germline loops: CDR1 SGHRS, CDR2 YFSETQ. The CDR3 spans 15 residues. Trimming took 3 bases from V and 1 from J; bases not matched to a gene: 6. The CDR3 here is CASSSSGTAQETQYF. The CDR3 DNA follows: TGCGCCAGCAGCTCGTCCGGGACAGCCCAAGAGACCCAGTACTTC.

The gene calls are TRBV27 and TRBJ1-2; maybe TRBD1 (5 bases). Trimming removed 5 bases from V and 4 bases from J, with 14 bases in between. The germline V gene has CDR1 MNHEY and CDR2 SMNVEV (reference sequence). This CDR3 has 14 amino acids. The CDR3 region is CASSPRTRSYGYTF. CDR3 coding DNA: TGTGCCAGCAGTCCCCGGACAAGGTCCTATGGCTACACCTTC.

The chain recombines TRBV2 with TRBJ2-5, with 8 nucleotides matching TRBD1. The CDR3 sequence is 15 residues long. Germline assignment: CDR1 SNHLY and CDR2 FYNNEI. The trim removed 4 bases at V and 4 bases at J, leaving 8 bases unmatched. As DNA, the CDR3 is TGTGCCAGCAGTGGGCTAGGGACAGGCGGAGAGACCCAGTACTTC. It yields the protein CASSGLGTGGETQYF. The whole variable domain, filled in from reference TRBV2 and TRBJ2-5, reads EPEVTQTPSHQVTQMGQEVILRCVPISNHLYFYWYRQILGQKVEFLVSFYNNEISEKSEIFDDQFSVERPDGSNFTLKIRSTKLEDSAMYFCASSGLGTGGETQYFGPGTRLLVL.

The chain joins TRBV2 to TRBJ2-7; no firm D call. V lost 7 bases and J lost 2, with 12 bases in between. CDR1 SNHLY and CDR2 FYNNEI come from the germline V gene. CDR3 length: 13 amino acids. CDR3 coding DNA: TGTGCCAGCACCTCAACTTTCACCTACGAGCAGTACGTC. Its translation is CASTSTFTYEQYV.

The chain has TRBV4-2 and TRBJ2-3, with D perhaps TRBD2 (5 bases). Germline values: CDR1 LGHNA, CDR2 YNFKEQ. The CDR3 spans 14 residues. Trimming pared 0 bases from V and 4 bases from J, leaving 8 bases between. The CDR3 is CASSQDPEADTQYF. The CDR3 nucleotides are TGTGCCAGCAGCCAAGATCCGGAGGCAGATACGCAGTATTTT.

CDR3 coding DNA: TGTGCCAGTAGTATTCTCCAGGGATCAATAAATGAGCAGTTCTTC. Its translation is CASSILQGSINEQFF. V gene TRBV19 combines with J gene TRBJ2-1, with D possibly TRBD1 on 5 matching bases. Germline V gene sequence: CDR1 LNHDA, CDR2 SQIVND (reference sequence). CDR3 size: 15 residues. Trimming pared 3 bases from V and 7 bases from J, leaving 16 bases between.

The chain carries TRBV5-3 and TRBJ2-4, with D perhaps matching TRBD2 (6 bases). TRBV5-3 is known as an ORF, though its function is uncertain. Trimming removed 4 bases at V and 0 bases at J, with 26 bases between. The CDR3 has 20 residues. The CDR3 coding sequence is TGTGCCAGAAGCCCCCTCAGCCTCTGGTGGGAGGACTTAGCCAAAAACATTCAGTACTTC. Residues: CARSPLSLWWEDLAKNIQYF.

The chain recombines TRBV6-5 with TRBJ2-7; TRBD1 aligns across 7 bases. The CDR3 runs 13 residues. The germline V gene encodes CDR1 MNHEY and CDR2 SVGAGI. J was trimmed by 6 bases and V by 5 bases; bases with no gene match: 7. The CDR3 DNA sequence: TGTGCCAGCAGTAGGGGAACAGGGGTCGAGCAGTACGTC. It codes for CASSRGTGVEQYV.

The table lists this clone with a count of one. The chain has TRBV19 and TRBJ1-1, with 7 bases aligning to TRBD1. V gave up 7 bases and J gave up 4 bases; unmatched junction bases: 9. The CDR3 contains 14 residues. The germline gives CDR1 LNHDA, CDR2 SQIVND (reference sequence). Here the CDR3 reads CASMNTGVLTEAFF. The CDR3 DNA follows: TGTGCCAGTATGAATACAGGGGTGCTCACTGAAGCTTTCTTT.

The chain joins TRBV18 to TRBJ2-1, with D perhaps matching TRBD1 (6 bases). Trimming cost V 5 bases and J 9 bases, with 14 bases left between them. CDR3 length: 13 amino acids. The germline V gene has CDR1 KGHSH and CDR2 LQKENI. The CDR3 nucleotides are TGTGCCAGCTCAGTCCCGGGACACACTGAGCAGTTCTTC. It translates to CASSVPGHTEQFF.

This clone was seen once. The rearrangement uses TRBV28 and TRBJ1-6, with 7 bases aligning to TRBD1. Trimming cost V 7 bases and J 4 bases; bases outside gene matches: 7. CDR1 and CDR2 (germline): MDHEN, SYDVKM. The CDR3 totals 15 residues. DNA of the CDR3: TGTGCCAGCACCCATAGGGGGCCATATAATTCACCCCTCCACTTT. Amino acid sequence: CASTHRGPYNSPLHF.

The chain uses TRBV7-9 and TRBJ2-5; the D is unclear. The CDR3 sequence is 14 residues long. Trimming shortened V by 5 bases and J by 1 base, and 11 bases separated the two germline ends. The germline V gene encodes CDR1 SEHNR and CDR2 FQNEAQ (reference sequence). CDR3 residues: CASSPGVGQETQYF. The CDR3 DNA follows: TGTGCCAGCAGCCCGGGTGTAGGCCAAGAGACCCAGTACTTC.